A single sample is the source of the 6 T cell receptor beta chains below, sequenced in a study of blood T cell repertoires in COVID-19. Measured with immunoSEQ multiplex PCR; TCRdb has only the in-frame clones, and not every one. The sample has some 310,000 clones, 85% to 90% seen once; the top ten hold 2.9%. Sequencing was performed on peripheral blood. The receptors derive from a woman between 25 and 40 years old with COVID-19, enrolled during active disease.

The chain couples TRBV6-4 to TRBJ1-5; the D gene is possibly TRBD1 (5 bases). Germline assignment: CDR1 MRHNA and CDR2 SNTAGT. Trimming took off 2 bases at V and 4 bases at J, with 12 bases between the two ends. CDR3 length equals 15 residues. CDR3 nucleotide sequence: TGTGCCAGCAGTGACGGGGTGGGGGGAAATCAGCCCCAGCATTTT. It translates to CASSDGVGGNQPQHF.

The chain combines TRBV11-2 with TRBJ2-3; 7 positions agree with TRBD2. Looked up from germline, CDR1 is SGHAT and CDR2 is FQNNGV. The CDR3 loop spans 15 amino acids. V trimming: 5 bases; J trimming: 4 bases; junction bases outside the gene matches: 9. The CDR3 coding sequence is TGTGCCAGCAGCCTCAACGCGGGAGTAGCAGATACGCAGTATTTT. It is translated as CASSLNAGVADTQYF.

V and J are TRBV7-9 and TRBJ2-3; weak D call: TRBD2 (7 bases). Germline V lookup: CDR1 SEHNR, CDR2 FQNEAQ (reference sequence). This CDR3 comprises 17 residues. V gave up 9 bases and J gave up 1 base, with 23 bases separating them. CDR3 sequence: CASSVQGRLAGTDTQYF. CDR3 coding DNA: TGTGCCAGTAGCGTGCAGGGGCGTCTAGCGGGCACAGATACGCAGTATTTT.

The chain is built from TRBV19 and TRBJ2-7, with D perhaps matching TRBD1 (6 bases). V dropped 6 bases and J dropped 3 bases, with 12 bases sitting between them. The CDR3 covers 13 residues. CDR1 LNHDA and CDR2 SQIVND come from the germline V gene (reference sequence). The CDR3 DNA sequence: TGTGCCAGTAGCCCCAGACAGGTCTACGAGCAGTACTTC. Translation: CASSPRQVYEQYF.

The chain is built from TRBV5-6 and TRBJ1-1; D not resolved. The ends were cut back, 1 base at V and 3 bases at J, with 13 bases in the middle. Germline CDR1 reads SGHDT; CDR2 reads YYEEEE. This CDR3 has 15 amino acids. CDR3 loop: CASSLYWEIYTEAFF. DNA for the CDR3: TGTGCCAGCAGCTTGTATTGGGAGATTTACACTGAAGCTTTCTTT.

In its sample, this clone was seen many times. V is TRBV9 and J is TRBJ2-1; D ambiguous. The length of the CDR3 is 16 residues. Germline V gene lookup returns CDR1 SGDLS and CDR2 YYNGEE. V lost 0 bases, J lost 0 bases, and 10 bases lay in between. The CDR3 spells CASSVDYGSSYNEQFF. CDR3 DNA sequence: TGTGCCAGCAGCGTAGATTACGGTAGCTCCTACAATGAGCAGTTCTTC. Combining the CDR3 with reference TRBV9 and TRBJ2-1 gives the whole variable domain DSGVTQTPKHLITATGQRVTLRCSPRSGDLSVYWYQQSLDQGLQFLIQYYNGEERAKGNILERFSAQQFPDLHSELNLSSLELGDSALYFCASSVDYGSSYNEQFFGPGTRLTVL.